Below, 17 T cell receptor beta chains from the same sample are listed, as sequenced in a study of cytomegalovirus exposure and HLA in healthy donors (dated by TCRdb to the late 2010s). The receptor library was made with the immunoSEQ multiplex PCR assay. For the multiplex PCR, a mixture combining 60 forward primers for TCR Vbeta segments and 13 reverse primers for TCR Jbeta segments was used. Entries here come from immuneACCESS through TCRdb and include only in-frame sequences with V and J called. Some clones fail to appear in such tables; in the studies checked, an unresolved V gene covers under half of the shortfall, and the cause of the remainder is unknown. This sample is represented by roughly 200,000 clones; approximately 78% of them were singletons. The top ten hold roughly 14% of the sample. The sample taken for sequencing was PBMCs. The receptors originated from a woman in her twenties or thirties in good health and CMV-seropositive.

J is TRBJ2-5 and V is TRBV7-9; possible D gene TRBD2, 7 bases. The CDR3 has 17 residues. Trimming stripped 5 bases from V and 5 bases from J, with 24 bases between. Per the germline V gene, CDR1 is SEHNR and CDR2 is FQNEAQ (reference sequence). The CDR3 coding sequence is TGTGCCAGCAGCCGCTACGGTTTAGGGGGGGCGTGGGAGACCCAGTACTTC. It yields the protein CASSRYGLGGAWETQYF.

This chain links TRBV6-4 with TRBJ2-1; 9 bases match TRBD2. Germline V gives CDR1 MRHNA, CDR2 SNTAGT. J gave up 0 bases and V 3 bases, and 0 bases lay outside the gene matches. This CDR3 is 15 amino acids long. The CDR3 nucleotides read TGTGCCAGCAGTGAGCGGGGGGGCTCCTACAATGAGCAGTTCTTC. Amino acid sequence: CASSERGGSYNEQFF.

This clone was counted only a few times. The V call is TRBV30, the J call TRBJ1-3; D gene ambiguous. From germline, CDR1 is GTSNPN and CDR2 SVGIG (reference sequence). V lost 1 base to trimming and J lost 0 bases, with 10 bases between them. The CDR3 loop spans 15 amino acids. CDR3 DNA: TGTGCCTGGAGTGGGACTATAAGCTCTGGAAACACCATATATTTT. Amino acid sequence: CAWSGTISSGNTIYF.

The chain links TRBV28 to TRBJ2-5; 7 bases align to TRBD2. Germline assignment: CDR1 MDHEN and CDR2 SYDVKM. The CDR3 covers 14 residues. With 8 bases clipped from V and 5 bases from J, the junction kept 11 bases outside the gene matches. The CDR3, as DNA: TGTGCCAGCCATTTTCCAGGGCGGGAGGAGACCCAGTACTTC. It yields the protein CASHFPGREETQYF.

The chain combines TRBV7-9 with TRBJ2-7; 10 nucleotides align to TRBD1. CDR1 and CDR2 (germline): SEHNR, FQNEAQ (reference sequence). V lost 3 bases, J lost 7 bases, and 3 bases stayed unmatched. The CDR3 covers 13 residues. The CDR3 coding sequence is TGTGCCAGCAGCTTTAGACAGGGGGCAGAGCAGTACTTC. It is translated as CASSFRQGAEQYF.

V usage is TRBV28 and J usage is TRBJ2-7, with D tentatively TRBD2 (6 bases). The CDR3 sequence is 15 residues long. CDR1 MDHEN and CDR2 SYDVKM come from the germline V gene. V dropped 6 bases and J dropped 2 bases, with 17 bases sitting between them. Here the CDR3 DNA reads TGTGCCAGCAGAAACAAACGGGAGTCCACCTACGAGCAGTACTTC. This translates into CASRNKRESTYEQYF.

This clone is a singleton in its sample. This rearrangement joins TRBV5-6 to TRBJ2-5; TRBD2 matches at 7 bases. The J call may not be correct, given that the DNA end is closer to TRBJ2-7. The germline gives CDR1 SGHDT, CDR2 YYEEEE. This CDR3 has 14 residues. DNA for the CDR3: TGTGCCAGCAGCTTTCTTGCGGGGGAGTACGAGCAGTACTTC. Translating gives CASSFLAGEYEQYF.

Written as DNA, the CDR3 is TGTGCCAGCAGCCTGCGTTACAATGAGCAGTTCTTC. It yields the protein CASSLRYNEQFF. V is TRBV4-2 and J is TRBJ2-1, with D uncertain. Germline CDR1 reads LGHNA; CDR2 reads YNFKEQ. The CDR3 spans 12 residues. V was shortened by 4 bases and J by 4 bases, with 5 bases between the two germline ends.

The chain links TRBV5-1 to TRBJ1-3, with D unresolved. The CDR3 loop spans 13 amino acids. Germline CDR1 reads SGHRS; CDR2 reads YFSETQ. Trimming removed 0 bases from V and 4 bases from J, with 5 bases in between. The CDR3 loop reads CASSLDQGNTIYF. The CDR3 region has the DNA TGCGCCAGCAGCTTGGACCAGGGAAACACCATATATTTT.

The J gene is TRBJ1-1, the V gene TRBV28; D gene unclear. This CDR3 is built from 12 residues. CDR1 is MDHEN and CDR2 is SYDVKM in the germline V gene. V gave up 4 bases and J gave up 1 base, with 4 bases separating them. The chain's CDR3 is CASSSGNTEAFF. The CDR3 nucleotides are TGTGCCAGCAGTTCGGGGAACACTGAAGCTTTCTTT.

V usage is TRBV11-2 and J usage is TRBJ2-7, with 12 positions matching TRBD2. The length of the CDR3 is 16 residues. Per the germline V gene, CDR1 is SGHAT and CDR2 is FQNNGV. The J segment lost 7 bases and the V segment lost 6 bases, leaving 13 bases of the junction unmatched. DNA of the CDR3: TGTGCCAGCAGGAACCCCGCCTCTAGCGGGAGGGGGGAGCAGTACTTC. This codes for CASRNPASSGRGEQYF. Combining the CDR3 with reference TRBV11-2 and TRBJ2-7 gives the whole variable domain EAGVAQSPRYKIIEKRQSVAFWCNPISGHATLYWYQQILGQGPKLLIQFQNNGVVDDSQLPKDRFSAERLKGVDSTLKIQPAKLEDSAVYLCASRNPASSGRGEQYFGPGTRLTVT.

The chain has TRBV6-4 and TRBJ2-3; D might be TRBD1 (9 bases). There are 19 residues in the CDR3. The V end was cut by 5 bases, the J end by 6 bases, with 30 bases between. Per the germline V gene, CDR1 is MRHNA and CDR2 is SNTAGT. CDR3 DNA: TGTGCCAGCAGTCCGGGACAGGGAAATAGCGGGGATTTTGGCGATACGCAGTATTTT. It codes for CASSPGQGNSGDFGDTQYF.

The chain recombines TRBV5-4 with TRBJ1-1; no firm D call. The ends were cut back, 1 base at V and 1 base at J, with 8 bases in the middle. In germline, CDR1 is SGHNT, CDR2 YYREEE (reference sequence). CDR3 size: 14 residues. CDR3 sequence: CASSLMVRNTEAFF. CDR3 in DNA: TGTGCCAGCAGCTTGATGGTTAGGAACACTGAAGCTTTCTTT.

This clone has just a few counts. V and J are TRBV2 and TRBJ2-3, with 10 bases that match TRBD2. The CDR3 loop spans 19 amino acids. Germline CDR1 SNHLY, CDR2 FYNNEI. V lost 7 bases to trimming and J lost 0 bases; unmatched junction nucleotides: 16. The CDR3 here is CASMVSGASGGFSTDTQYF. In DNA, the CDR3 is TGTGCCAGCATGGTCTCGGGGGCTAGCGGGGGATTTAGCACAGATACGCAGTATTTT. Full variable domain (outside the CDR3, taken from reference TRBV2 and TRBJ2-3): EPEVTQTPSHQVTQMGQEVILRCVPISNHLYFYWYRQILGQKVEFLVSFYNNEISEKSEIFDDQFSVERPDGSNFTLKIRSTKLEDSAMYFCASMVSGASGGFSTDTQYFGPGTRLTVL.

The chain recombines TRBV5-1 with TRBJ2-7; tentatively, D is TRBD1 (5 bases). CDR1 is SGHRS, CDR2 YFSETQ, per germline. Trimming removed 4 bases from V and 2 bases from J, with 16 bases in between. This CDR3 region has 15 residues. This CDR3 reads CASSPPDRTPYEQYF. DNA of the CDR3: TGCGCCAGCAGCCCTCCAGACAGAACCCCCTACGAGCAGTACTTC. Full variable domain (rest looked up from reference TRBV5-1 and TRBJ2-7): KAGVTQTPRYLIKTRGQQVTLSCSPISGHRSVSWYQQTPGQGLQFLFEYFSETQRNKGNFPGRFSGRQFSNSRSEMNVSTLELGDSALYLCASSPPDRTPYEQYFGPGTRLTVT.

The V gene is TRBV27, the J gene TRBJ2-5; possibly TRBD2 for D (5 bases). The J call could be wrong; TRBJ2-7 is a better fit for the DNA end. This CDR3 is built from 12 residues. CDR1 is MNHEY and CDR2 is SMNVEV in the germline V gene (reference sequence). The CDR3 protein is CASSLRGNEQYF. As DNA, the CDR3 is TGTGCCAGCAGTTTACGAGGGAACGAGCAGTACTTC.

In this sample, this clone turned up once. The gene calls are TRBV9 and TRBJ2-1; 16 bases map to TRBD2. The germline V gene has CDR1 SGDLS and CDR2 YYNGEE. J lost 1 base, V lost 0 bases, and 7 bases had no gene match. The CDR3 covers 20 residues. This CDR3 is CASSVDLGTSGRVSYNEQFF. The CDR3 nucleotides are TGTGCCAGCAGCGTAGACTTGGGGACTAGCGGGAGGGTGTCCTACAATGAGCAGTTCTTC. Using reference TRBV9 and TRBJ2-1 for the parts outside the CDR3, the full variable domain is DSGVTQTPKHLITATGQRVTLRCSPRSGDLSVYWYQQSLDQGLQFLIQYYNGEERAKGNILERFSAQQFPDLHSELNLSSLELGDSALYFCASSVDLGTSGRVSYNEQFFGPGTRLTVL.